This T cell receptor beta chain was captured in a study of Ad26.COV2.S vaccination and SARS-CoV-2 variants. Overall study results and limits: Post-vaccination spike-specific CD8+ and CD4+ T cell responses reportedly had substantial breadth. Assessments of TCR breadth and depth may have underestimated the total T cell responses.

Libraries were prepared by immunoSEQ multiplex PCR; TCRdb keeps only in-frame clonotypes and omits some of them. The sample shows hundreds of thousands of clones, 75% to 95% of them seen only once. Of note for this clone: The antigen is not known.

Germline V gene lookup returns CDR1 SGHNT and CDR2 YYREEE (reference sequence). Trimming removed 4 bases at V and 4 bases at J, with 14 bases between. CDR3 length equals 14 residues. Documented treatment: approximately 18 received Ad26.COV2.S at low or high dose, single or two shots; about 5 received placebo; per-sample allocation not given. Sampling occurred on day 63 after the first vaccine or placebo injection. The sequencing here drew on peripheral blood, taken in a trial of Ad26.COV2.S vaccine versus placebo. The TCR originated in a person aged 18-65 years who received the Ad26.COV2.S COVID-19 vaccine or a placebo. The gene calls are TRBV5-4 and TRBJ1-1; possibly TRBD1 for D (5 bases). The CDR3 region is CASSDYSGLTEAFF. For the CDR3, the DNA is TGTGCCAGCAGCGATTACTCGGGGCTCACTGAAGCTTTCTTT.